This paragraph covers one T cell receptor (beta chain) sequence. Germline-derived CDR1 and CDR2 are SGHTA and FQGNSA. The CDR3 is 15 residues long. V dropped 1 base and J dropped 0 bases, with 9 bases sitting between them. As handled by the study authors: Counts of nucleated cells, estimated from reference gene primer amplification, were obtained. Method: immunoSEQ multiplex PCR; TCRdb's copy keeps in-frame clones and lacks some. That table supplies the V and J calls and clone size; D and trimming were determined from the DNA. The sample records about 150,000 clones, about 85% being singletons. The data originate from a study of blood T cell repertoires in COVID-19. In the study overall: There were acute and convalescent COVID-19 samples, and they came from the United States, Italy and Spain.

The TCR was taken from a man aged 55 to 70 with COVID-19, enrolled during active disease. V is TRBV7-2 and J is TRBJ1-1; D is uncertain. Sequenced input: peripheral blood. CDR3 bases: TGTGCCAGCAGCTTAGTACCGGAGATGAACACTGAAGCTTTCTTT. This translates into CASSLVPEMNTEAFF.